A selection of T cell receptor beta chains follows, all from one sample in a study of OX40 agonist ivuxolimab in advanced cancers. TCRdb keeps only in-frame clones here, not all; method: immunoSEQ multiplex PCR. This table has about 16,000 clones, over 75% appearing once. Source: CD4+ or CD8+ T cells sorted from blood, taken in a trial of the OX40 agonist ivuxolimab. The receptors here all came from an adult with an advanced solid tumor such as melanoma, head and neck, liver or kidney cancer. Each CDR3 is given with its conserved first and last residue. Each record gives: D gene, clone size, V gene, J gene, CDR3 DNA, CDR3 protein. A D gene is named only where the DNA matches it firmly. Expanded clones get a size class; other rows say once, few or many, or leave the size out.

>-|-|TRBV9|TRBJ1-6
TGTGCCAGCAGCGTAGGCAGGGAACCCCTCCACTTT
CASSVGREPLHF
>TRBD1|-|TRBV29-1|TRBJ2-3
TGCAGCGTTACTTACAGGGGGAGCACAGATACGCAGTATTTT
CSVTYRGSTDTQYF
>-|-|TRBV5-4|TRBJ1-1
TGTGCCAGCAGTCTGGGGGAGGGGGACACTGAAGCTTTCTTT
CASSLGEGDTEAFF
>-|-|TRBV4-1|TRBJ2-7
TGCGCCAGCAGCCAGCCAGGAGTGAGGGTCTACGAGCAGTACTTC
CASSQPGVRVYEQYF
>-|-|TRBV23-1|TRBJ2-1
TGCGCCAGCAGTCAAGGCGGCCAGGGAGATTGGTCCTACAATGAGCAGTTCTTC
CASSQGGQGDWSYNEQFF
>-|-|TRBV6-5|TRBJ1-1
TGTGCCAGCAGTTCAACGGGAGCGGACACTGAAGCTTTCTTT
CASSSTGADTEAFF
>TRBD2|-|TRBV19|TRBJ2-2
TGTGCCAGTAGTATGAGCGGGAGAAGTACTATCGGGGAGCTGCTTTTT
CASSMSGRSTIGELLF
>-|-|TRBV5-6|TRBJ2-7
TGTGCCAGCAGCTTGGTGGCTGAGACAGAGTACGAGCAGTACTTC
CASSLVAETEYEQYF
>-|-|TRBV4-3|TRBJ2-1
TGCGCCAGCAGCCAAGACTTCTACAATGAGCAGTTCTTC
CASSQDFYNEQFF
>TRBD2|once|TRBV5-6|TRBJ2-1
TGTGCCAGCAGCGCCGCTAGCGGGCTCTCCTACAATGAGCAGTTCTTC
CASSAASGLSYNEQFF
>-|-|TRBV15|TRBJ1-1
TGTGCCACCAGCAGAGATGGGCAGGGGAACCCTGAAGCTTTCTTT
CATSRDGQGNPEAFF
>TRBD2|-|TRBV6-6|TRBJ2-1
TGTGCCAGCAGCGTCCCGGGACTAAACAATGAGCAGTTCTTC
CASSVPGLNNEQFF
>TRBD1|-|TRBV7-2|TRBJ2-1
TGTGCCAGCAGCTTATCACCAACAGGGGTGGTAACCTACAATGAGCAGTTCTTC
CASSLSPTGVVTYNEQFF
>-|-|TRBV28|TRBJ2-1
TGTGCCAGCAGTTTAAGTCTAGCGTCCTACAATGAGCAGTTCTTC
CASSLSLASYNEQFF
>-|-|TRBV6-6|TRBJ2-1
TGTGCCAGCAGTTACGGCTCTATAGGTAATGAGCAGTTCTTC
CASSYGSIGNEQFF
>-|-|TRBV6-1|TRBJ2-7
TGTGCCAGCACCGCGGACCGCGTCCGCGACGAGCAGTACTTC
CASTADRVRDEQYF
>-|few|TRBV9|TRBJ2-1
TGTGCCAGCAGCCCCCGGAGGGGGGAGGGGGGCTACAATGAGCAGTTCTTC
CASSPRRGEGGYNEQFF
>-|-|TRBV7-8|TRBJ1-6
TGTGCCAGCAGCTTAGTCACGGAGGGTTATAATTCACCCCTCCACTTT
CASSLVTEGYNSPLHF
>-|-|TRBV2|TRBJ1-1
TGTGCCATCTCGGGCCGAAACAGGGAGGTTTTGGGGAACACTGAAGCTTTCTTT
CAISGRNREVLGNTEAFF
>TRBD1|-|TRBV18|TRBJ2-7
TGTGCCAGCTCACCTCGGGACAGGGTTCCCGAGCAGTACTTC
CASSPRDRVPEQYF
>-|-|TRBV6-4|TRBJ1-2
TGTGCCAGCAGTGACCGGACCACTTCGGGTAGGGTTGGCTACACCTTC
CASSDRTTSGRVGYTF
>-|-|TRBV6-4|TRBJ1-5
TGTGCCAGCAGTGACTCGAGTTCCCCCGGGGTCCTTAGCAATCAGCCCCAGCATTTT
CASSDSSSPGVLSNQPQHF
>-|-|TRBV5-5|TRBJ2-2
TGTGCCAGCAGCTTGGTTACTAGTAGCCCCGGGGAGCTGTTTTTT
CASSLVTSSPGELFF
>-|-|TRBV19|TRBJ2-2
TGTGCCAGTATCCCCAGGGGCTCCGGAGGCACCGGGGAGCTGTTTTTT
CASIPRGSGGTGELFF
>TRBD2|-|TRBV2|TRBJ2-3
TGTGCCAGCAGTGAAAGCGGGATCTCCCCAGATACGCAGTATTTT
CASSESGISPDTQYF
>-|-|TRBV4-2|TRBJ2-2
TGTGCCAGCAGCCAAGATGTAGAAACCGGGGAGCTGTTTTTT
CASSQDVETGELFF
>-|-|TRBV7-9|TRBJ2-3
TGTGCCAGCAGCTTAGACGGGAGCACAGATACGCAGTATTTT
CASSLDGSTDTQYF
>-|-|TRBV19|TRBJ1-1
TGTGCCAGTAGTATAGATCTAGGGGGGGCGGACGAAGCTTTCTTT
CASSIDLGGADEAFF
>-|-|TRBV25-1|TRBJ2-1
TGTGCCAGCAGTGCTAGGCCCTACAATGAGCAGTTCTTC
CASSARPYNEQFF
>-|-|TRBV6-5|TRBJ2-1
TGTGCCAGCAGTTACTCTCTCAGCCGCAATGAGCAGTTCTTC
CASSYSLSRNEQFF
>-|-|TRBV27|TRBJ2-7
TGTGCCAGCAGTTTATCCCAGGGATCCTCCTACGAGCAGTACTTC
CASSLSQGSSYEQYF
>-|-|TRBV7-8|TRBJ2-7
TGTGCCAGCAGCCGCCCCAGCGGGACACCCCGGCCTCTGGAGCAGTACTTC
CASSRPSGTPRPLEQYF
>TRBD1|-|TRBV19|TRBJ2-7
TGTGCCAGCAGCGCCCAGGGGGCGGACGAGCAGTACTTC
CASSAQGADEQYF
>-|-|TRBV4-3|TRBJ1-1
TGCGCCAGCAGCCAAGATGGGAGACAGACAATGAACACTGAAGCTTTCTTT
CASSQDGRQTMNTEAFF
>-|-|TRBV4-1|TRBJ1-3
TGCGCCAGCAGCCAGGGGGTCATGGACACCATATATTTT
CASSQGVMDTIYF
>TRBD2|-|TRBV2|TRBJ2-1
TGTGCCAGCAGTGCCCGCCCGGAGGGAGGGGATGAGCAGTTCTTC
CASSARPEGGDEQFF
>TRBD2|-|TRBV27|TRBJ2-3
TGTGCCAGCAGCTCCCAAGGCGGGAGGGTTGGGGGCACAGATACGCAGTATTTT
CASSSQGGRVGGTDTQYF
>TRBD1|-|TRBV6-6|TRBJ2-7
TGTGCCAGCAGTTCCCCGGGACAGCATTACGAGCAGTACTTC
CASSSPGQHYEQYF
>-|-|TRBV11-2|TRBJ2-7
TGTGCCAGCAGCTTAGGGTCTGCCTACGAGCAGTACTTC
CASSLGSAYEQYF
>-|-|TRBV5-4|TRBJ1-1
TGTGCCAGCAGCTTGGGGGGACGTGGGTCGGGAACTGAAGCTTTCTTT
CASSLGGRGSGTEAFF
>-|-|TRBV7-2|TRBJ2-3
TGTGCCAGCAGCGTAGAGTGGGTAGGGACAGATACGCAGTATTTT
CASSVEWVGTDTQYF
>TRBD2|-|TRBV6-4|TRBJ2-5
TGTGCCAGCAGTGACTCGAGTTCTATCAATAGCGGGAGTGTGGAAGAGACCCAGTACTTC
CASSDSSSINSGSVEETQYF
>TRBD2|-|TRBV6-1|TRBJ2-7
TGTGCCAGCAGTGACCTCGGGACTAGCGGGATCAACGAGCAGTACTTC
CASSDLGTSGINEQYF
>TRBD2|-|TRBV19|TRBJ2-7
TGTGCCAGCTCCGGGACTAGCGGCACCTACGAGCAGTACTTC
CASSGTSGTYEQYF
>TRBD2|-|TRBV19|TRBJ2-7
TGTGCCAGTAGCATAGCTAGGACTAGCGGGAGCGAGCAGTACTTC
CASSIARTSGSEQYF
>TRBD2|few|TRBV2|TRBJ2-2
TGTGCCAGCAGGGGCACTAGCGGGGGCACCGGGGAGCTGTTTTTT
CASRGTSGGTGELFF
>-|-|TRBV13|TRBJ2-3
TGTGCCAGCAGCTTAATAATGGATACGCAGTATTTT
CASSLIMDTQYF
>-|few|TRBV5-1|TRBJ1-1
TGCGCCAGCAGCTTGGATCTCTTCAATGAAGCTTTCTTT
CASSLDLFNEAFF